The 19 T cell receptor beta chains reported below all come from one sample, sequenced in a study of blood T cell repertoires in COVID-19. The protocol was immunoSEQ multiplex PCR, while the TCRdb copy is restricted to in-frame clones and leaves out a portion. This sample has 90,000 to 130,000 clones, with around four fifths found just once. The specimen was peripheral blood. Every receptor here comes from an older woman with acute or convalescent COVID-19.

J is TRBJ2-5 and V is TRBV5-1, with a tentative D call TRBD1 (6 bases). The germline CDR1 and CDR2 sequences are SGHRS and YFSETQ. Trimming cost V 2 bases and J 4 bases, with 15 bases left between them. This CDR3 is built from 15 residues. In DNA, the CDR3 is TGCGCCAGCAGCTTCCTAACAGGGAGTCCAGAGACCCAGTACTTC. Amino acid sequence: CASSFLTGSPETQYF.

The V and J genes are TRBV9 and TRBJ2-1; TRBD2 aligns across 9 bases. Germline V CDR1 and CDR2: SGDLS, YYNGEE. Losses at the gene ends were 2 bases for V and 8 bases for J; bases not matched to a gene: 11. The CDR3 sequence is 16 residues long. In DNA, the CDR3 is TGTGCCAGCAGCGTCCTGGTTAGCGGGAGCAGGGATGAGCAGTTCTTC. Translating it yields CASSVLVSGSRDEQFF.

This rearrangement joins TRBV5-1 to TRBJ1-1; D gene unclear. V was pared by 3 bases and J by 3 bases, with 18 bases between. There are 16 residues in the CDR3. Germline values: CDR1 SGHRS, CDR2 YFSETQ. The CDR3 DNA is TGCGCCAGCAGCTCAACTCGCCCCGGGCGGGACACTGAAGCTTTCTTT. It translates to CASSSTRPGRDTEAFF.

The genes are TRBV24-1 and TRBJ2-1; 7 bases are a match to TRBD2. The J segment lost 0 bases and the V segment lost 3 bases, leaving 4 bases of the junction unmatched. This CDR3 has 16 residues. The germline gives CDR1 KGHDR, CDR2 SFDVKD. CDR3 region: CATSDPSGGSYNEQFF. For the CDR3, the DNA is TGTGCCACCAGTGATCCTAGCGGAGGCTCCTACAATGAGCAGTTCTTC.

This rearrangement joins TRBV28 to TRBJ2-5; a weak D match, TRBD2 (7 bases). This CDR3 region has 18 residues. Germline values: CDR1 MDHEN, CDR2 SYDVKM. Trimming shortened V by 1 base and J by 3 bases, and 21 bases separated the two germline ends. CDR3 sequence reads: CASSLFAIGGAAKETQYF. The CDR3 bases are TGTGCCAGCAGTTTATTTGCTATAGGGGGGGCAGCTAAAGAGACCCAGTACTTC. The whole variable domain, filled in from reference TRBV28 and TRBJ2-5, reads DVKVTQSSRYLVKRTGEKVFLECVQDMDHENMFWYRQDPGLGLRLIYFSYDVKMKEKGDIPEGYSVSREKKERFSLILESASTNQTSMYLCASSLFAIGGAAKETQYFGPGTRLLVL.

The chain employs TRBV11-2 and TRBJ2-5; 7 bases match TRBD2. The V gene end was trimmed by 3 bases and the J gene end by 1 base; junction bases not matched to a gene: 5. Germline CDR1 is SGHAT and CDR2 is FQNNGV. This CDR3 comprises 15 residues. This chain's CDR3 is CASSFSTSSQETQYF. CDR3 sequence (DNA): TGTGCCAGCAGCTTCTCGACTAGCAGCCAAGAGACCCAGTACTTC.

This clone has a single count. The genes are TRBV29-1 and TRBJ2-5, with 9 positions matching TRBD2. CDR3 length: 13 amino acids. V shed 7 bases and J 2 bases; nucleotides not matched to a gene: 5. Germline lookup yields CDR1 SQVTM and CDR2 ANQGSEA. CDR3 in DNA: TGCAGCGCTGGCGGGGGGGGACAAGAGACCCAGTACTTC. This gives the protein CSAGGGGQETQYF.

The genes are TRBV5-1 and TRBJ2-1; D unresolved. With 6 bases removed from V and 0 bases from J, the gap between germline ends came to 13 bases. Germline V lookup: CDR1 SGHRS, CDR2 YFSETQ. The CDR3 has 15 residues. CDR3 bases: TGCGCCAGCACCATGGCGGTGGGCTCCTACAATGAGCAGTTCTTC. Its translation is CASTMAVGSYNEQFF.

In DNA form, the CDR3 reads TGTGCCACCAGCATAAATTTCGGAGCAACTAATGAAAAACTGTTTTTT. Translating gives CATSINFGATNEKLFF. This chain links TRBV15 with TRBJ1-4, with unresolved D. The V gene lost 4 bases and the J gene lost 0 bases, with 12 bases spanning the gap. Germline CDR1 LNHNV, CDR2 YYDKDF (reference sequence). This CDR3 spans 16 amino acids.

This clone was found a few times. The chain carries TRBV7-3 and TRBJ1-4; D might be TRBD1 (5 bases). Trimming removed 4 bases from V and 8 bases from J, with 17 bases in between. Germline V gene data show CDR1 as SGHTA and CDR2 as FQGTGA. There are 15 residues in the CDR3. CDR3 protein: CASSYRPGRGEKLFF. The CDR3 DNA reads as TGTGCCAGCAGCTATCGTCCGGGACGGGGGGAAAAACTGTTTTTT.

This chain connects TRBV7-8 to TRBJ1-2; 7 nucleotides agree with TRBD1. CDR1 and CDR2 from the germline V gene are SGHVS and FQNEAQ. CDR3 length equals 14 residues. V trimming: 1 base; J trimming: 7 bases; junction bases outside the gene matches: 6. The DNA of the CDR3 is TGTGCCAGCAGCTTAGATATAGGGGGCGGTGGCTACACCTTC. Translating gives CASSLDIGGGGYTF. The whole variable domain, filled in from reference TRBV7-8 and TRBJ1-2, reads GAGVSQSPRYKVAKRGQDVALRCDPISGHVSLFWYQQALGQGPEFLTYFQNEAQLDKSGLPSDRFFAERPEGSVSTLKIQRTQQEDSAVYLCASSLDIGGGGYTFGSGTRLTVV.

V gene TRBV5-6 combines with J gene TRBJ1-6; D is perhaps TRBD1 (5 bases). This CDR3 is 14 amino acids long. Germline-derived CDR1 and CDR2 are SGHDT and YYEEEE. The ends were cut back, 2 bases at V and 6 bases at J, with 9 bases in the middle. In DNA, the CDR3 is TGTGCCAGCAGCTTACTACAGGCTAATTCACCCCTCCACTTT. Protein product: CASSLLQANSPLHF.

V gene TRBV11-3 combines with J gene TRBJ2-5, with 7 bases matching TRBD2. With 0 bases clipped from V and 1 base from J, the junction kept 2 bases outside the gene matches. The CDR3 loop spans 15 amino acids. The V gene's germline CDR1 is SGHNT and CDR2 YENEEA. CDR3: CASSLDSSGQETQYF. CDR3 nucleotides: TGTGCCAGCAGCTTAGACTCTAGCGGCCAAGAGACCCAGTACTTC.

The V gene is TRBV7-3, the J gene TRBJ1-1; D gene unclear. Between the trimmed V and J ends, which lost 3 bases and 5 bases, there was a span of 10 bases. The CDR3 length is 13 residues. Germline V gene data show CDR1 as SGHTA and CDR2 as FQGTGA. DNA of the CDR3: TGTGCCAGCAGCTTTGACGGGGTTACTGAAGCTTTCTTT. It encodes CASSFDGVTEAFF.

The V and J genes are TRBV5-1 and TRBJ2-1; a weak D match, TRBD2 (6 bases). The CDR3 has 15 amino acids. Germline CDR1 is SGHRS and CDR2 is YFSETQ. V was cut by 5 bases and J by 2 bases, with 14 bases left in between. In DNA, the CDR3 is TGCGCCAGCAGATGGGACTCCCCAACCTACAATGAGCAGTTCTTC. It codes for CASRWDSPTYNEQFF.

The CDR3 loop reads CASSVGQGARTNEKLFF. DNA for the CDR3: TGTGCCAGCAGTGTCGGACAGGGGGCGCGAACTAATGAAAAACTGTTTTTT. The chain combines TRBV2 with TRBJ1-4; 11 nucleotides line up with TRBD1. After removal of 4 bases from V and 1 base from J, the junction contained 5 bases not matched to a gene. Germline V gene sequence: CDR1 SNHLY, CDR2 FYNNEI. This CDR3 is built from 17 residues.

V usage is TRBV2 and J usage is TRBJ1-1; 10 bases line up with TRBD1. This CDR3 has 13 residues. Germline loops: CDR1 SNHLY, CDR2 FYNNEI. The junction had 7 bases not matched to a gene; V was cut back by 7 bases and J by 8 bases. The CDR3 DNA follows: TGTGCCAGCAAGACAGGGGGCGTAGGAGAAGCTTTCTTT. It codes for CASKTGGVGEAFF.

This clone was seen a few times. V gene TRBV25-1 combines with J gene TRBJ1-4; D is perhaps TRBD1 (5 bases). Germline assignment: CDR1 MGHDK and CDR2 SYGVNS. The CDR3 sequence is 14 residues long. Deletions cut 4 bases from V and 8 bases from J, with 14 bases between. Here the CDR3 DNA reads TGTGCCAGCAGTGCATCCAGGGTTTTAGAAAAACTGTTTTTT. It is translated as CASSASRVLEKLFF.

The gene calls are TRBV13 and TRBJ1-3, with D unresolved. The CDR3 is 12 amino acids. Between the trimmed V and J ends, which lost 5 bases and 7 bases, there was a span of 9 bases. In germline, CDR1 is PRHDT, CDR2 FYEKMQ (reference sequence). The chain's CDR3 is CASSQAENTIYF. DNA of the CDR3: TGTGCCAGCAGCCAGGCAGAGAACACCATATATTTT.